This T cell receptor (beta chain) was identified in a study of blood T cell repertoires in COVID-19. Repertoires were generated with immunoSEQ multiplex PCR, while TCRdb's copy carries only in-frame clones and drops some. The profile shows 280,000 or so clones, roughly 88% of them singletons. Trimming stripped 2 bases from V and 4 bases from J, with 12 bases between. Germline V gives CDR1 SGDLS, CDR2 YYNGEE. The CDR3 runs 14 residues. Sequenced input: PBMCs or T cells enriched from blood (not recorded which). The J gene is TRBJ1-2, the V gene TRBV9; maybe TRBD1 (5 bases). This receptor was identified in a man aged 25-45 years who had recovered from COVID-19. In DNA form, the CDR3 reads TGTGCCAGCAGCGTGAGTTCTCAGGGCTATGGCTACACCTTC. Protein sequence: CASSVSSQGYGYTF.